Shown below are 28 T cell receptor beta chains from a single sample sequenced in a study of cytomegalovirus exposure and HLA in healthy donors. The PCR employed 60 Vbeta primers together with 13 Jbeta primers. The protocol was immunoSEQ multiplex PCR, while the TCRdb copy is restricted to in-frame clones and leaves out a portion. The profile shows 200,000 or so clones, roughly three quarters of them singletons. Source material: PBMCs. The receptor set was obtained from a man in his fifties in good health and CMV-seronegative.

This clone was seen just once. The chain uses TRBV28 and TRBJ1-5; D gene unclear. Germline V gene data show CDR1 as MDHEN and CDR2 as SYDVKM. Trimming cost V 3 bases and J 5 bases, with 14 bases left between them. There are 15 residues in the CDR3. CDR3 region: CASSLKGGRYQPQHF. The CDR3, as DNA: TGTGCCAGCAGTTTGAAAGGAGGTAGATATCAGCCCCAGCATTTT.

The chain links TRBV11-2 to TRBJ1-3, with TRBD1 identical over 8 bases. The CDR3 extends over 13 amino acids. The V gene's germline CDR1 is SGHAT and CDR2 FQNNGV. The J segment lost 8 bases and the V segment lost 10 bases, leaving 10 bases of the junction unmatched. The CDR3 region is CANSDRARHTIYF. As DNA, the CDR3 is TGTGCCAACTCGGACAGGGCACGGCACACCATATATTTT.

This sequence joins TRBV7-6 and TRBJ2-1, with 9 bases that match TRBD2. The germline gives CDR1 SGHVS, CDR2 FNYEAQ. The CDR3 consists of 15 residues. Unmatched junction bases numbered 5, after V lost 6 bases and J lost 2 bases. The CDR3: CASSFTSGPYNEQFF. DNA of the CDR3: TGTGCCAGCAGTTTTACTAGCGGGCCCTACAATGAGCAGTTCTTC.

This clone was counted a few times. This chain joins TRBV6-1 and TRBJ2-5; tentatively, D is TRBD2 (6 bases). The CDR3 runs 15 residues. Germline CDR1 and CDR2: MNHNS and SASEGT. Trimming left V 3 bases short and J 5 bases short, with 16 bases between. The CDR3 region is CASSEMTSGRETQYF. The DNA for the CDR3 is TGTGCCAGCAGTGAGATGACTAGTGGCCGGGAGACCCAGTACTTC.

V is TRBV6-4 and J is TRBJ2-5; 9 bases map to TRBD1. TRBJ2-7 matches the DNA end more closely, so the J call is doubtful. CDR1 MRHNA and CDR2 SNTAGT come from the germline V gene. The CDR3 contains 15 residues. The CDR3 protein is CASSDLTGGTYEQYF. The CDR3 DNA reads as TGTGCCAGCAGTGACTTAACAGGGGGCACGTACGAGCAGTACTTC.

The rearrangement links TRBV5-1 to TRBJ2-1, with D hard to call. V dropped 4 bases and J dropped 4 bases, with 9 bases sitting between them. The germline gives CDR1 SGHRS, CDR2 YFSETQ. This CDR3 contains 13 residues. CDR3 bases: TGCGCCAGCAGCGGCATGGTGTACAATGAGCAGTTCTTC. It encodes CASSGMVYNEQFF.

The chain carries TRBV19 and TRBJ2-7; the D gene is possibly TRBD2 (5 bases). In germline, CDR1 is LNHDA, CDR2 SQIVND (reference sequence). V was clipped by 5 bases and J by 4 bases, with 15 bases between them. The CDR3 consists of 14 residues. In DNA, the CDR3 is TGTGCCAGTAGTCCGGGATCCACCCTTTACGAGCAGTACTTC. This codes for CASSPGSTLYEQYF.

This sequence joins TRBV9 and TRBJ2-5; maybe TRBD2 (6 bases). V lost 4 bases and J lost 2, with 18 bases in between. Germline loops: CDR1 SGDLS, CDR2 YYNGEE. This CDR3 is 16 amino acids long. CDR3 DNA sequence: TGTGCCAGCAGCACACAGGACTCGGGGACTCAAGAGACCCAGTACTTC. This gives the protein CASSTQDSGTQETQYF.

The rearrangement uses TRBV11-2 and TRBJ2-7; D might be TRBD2 (6 bases). The length of the CDR3 is 12 residues. CDR1 is SGHAT and CDR2 is FQNNGV in the germline V gene. V was pared by 8 bases and J by 0 bases, with 8 bases between. CDR3 nucleotides: TGTGCCAGCGGAGGGGACTCCTACGAGCAGTACTTC. Its translation: CASGGDSYEQYF.

With regard to this clone: Other DNA sequences within the sample encode an identical CDR3. The chain has TRBV19 and TRBJ1-5, with 12 nucleotides matching TRBD1. Per the germline V gene, CDR1 is LNHDA and CDR2 is SQIVND (reference sequence). The CDR3 is 17 amino acids. Trimming cost V 5 bases and J 6 bases; bases outside gene matches: 11. CDR3 nucleotides: TGTGCCAGTAGTGTCTTTCCGGGACAGGGGGCCGGTCAGCCCCAGCATTTT. Encoded protein: CASSVFPGQGAGQPQHF. Looking up the rest from reference TRBV19 and TRBJ1-5 gives the full variable domain: DGGITQSPKYLFRKEGQNVTLSCEQNLNHDAMYWYRQDPGQGLRLIYYSQIVNDFQKGDIAEGYSVSREKKESFPLTVTSAQKNPTAFYLCASSVFPGQGAGQPQHFGDGTRLSIL.

The J gene is TRBJ1-6, the V gene TRBV4-2; 8 nucleotides agree with TRBD1. CDR1 is LGHNA and CDR2 is YNFKEQ in the germline V gene. V lost 4 bases and J lost 6; bases outside the gene matches: 5. CDR3 length: 15 amino acids. CDR3 sequence: CASSPRTGINSPLHF. CDR3 coding DNA: TGTGCCAGCAGCCCTAGGACAGGGATTAATTCACCCCTCCACTTT.

The chain recombines TRBV5-8 with TRBJ1-2; the D is unclear. Trimming pared 0 bases from V and 6 bases from J, leaving 9 bases between. CDR1 is SGHTS, CDR2 YDEGEE, per germline. This CDR3 has 13 amino acids. CDR3 in DNA: TGTGCCAGCAGCTTGGTCTGGCTTAATGGCTACACCTTC. Its translation is CASSLVWLNGYTF.

This rearrangement joins TRBV28 to TRBJ1-1, with D uncertain. CDR1 and CDR2 (germline): MDHEN, SYDVKM. This CDR3 comprises 15 residues. V shed 2 bases and J shed 1 base, with 11 bases lying between them. CDR3 DNA: TGTGCCAGCAGTTTAGTACGGGGATGGAACACTGAAGCTTTCTTT. This codes for CASSLVRGWNTEAFF.

This clone has just a few counts. The CDR3 DNA follows: TGCGCCAGCTTTAACCAGACAGTCTCCTACAATGAGCAGTTCTTC. Amino acids: CASFNQTVSYNEQFF. The chain employs TRBV10-1 and TRBJ2-1; TRBD1 is a possible D gene (5 bases). The length of the CDR3 is 15 residues. Trimming took 8 bases from V and 0 from J, leaving 14 bases between them. Germline assignment: CDR1 WNHNN and CDR2 SYGVQD (reference sequence).

The chain combines TRBV7-3 with TRBJ2-1; D is ambiguous. Germline lookup yields CDR1 SGHTA and CDR2 FQGTGA. Trimming took 5 bases from V and 1 from J, leaving 15 bases between them. This CDR3 has 16 amino acids. The CDR3 loop is CASSPLVTGSYNEQFF. The CDR3, as DNA: TGTGCCAGCAGCCCCCTCGTGACTGGGTCCTACAATGAGCAGTTCTTC.

The V and J genes are TRBV9 and TRBJ2-2; weak D call: TRBD1 (6 bases). Germline lookup yields CDR1 SGDLS and CDR2 YYNGEE. This CDR3 spans 16 amino acids. V lost 3 bases to trimming and J lost 0 bases, with 12 bases between them. CDR3 sequence: CASSGTDEANTGELFF. The CDR3, as DNA: TGTGCCAGCAGCGGGACAGATGAAGCGAACACCGGGGAGCTGTTTTTT.

This clone came up once. The rearrangement joins TRBV5-6 to TRBJ2-7; D gene unclear. The germline V gene encodes CDR1 SGHDT and CDR2 YYEEEE. The CDR3 is 13 amino acids. Between the trimmed V and J ends, which lost 0 bases and 3 bases, there was a span of 7 bases. CDR3 sequence reads: CASSLVSDYEQYF. The CDR3 coding sequence is TGTGCCAGCAGCTTGGTTTCAGACTACGAGCAGTACTTC.

This clone was counted only a few times. The rearrangement uses TRBV2 and TRBJ2-6; 10 bases are a match to TRBD1. Germline CDR1 is SNHLY and CDR2 is FYNNEI. The CDR3 consists of 17 residues. J gave up 4 bases and V 5 bases, and 8 bases lay outside the gene matches. The CDR3 region is CASSLPGTGDGANVLTF. Here the CDR3 DNA reads TGTGCCAGCAGTCTCCCCGGGACAGGGGACGGGGCCAACGTCCTGACTTTC. Looking up the rest from reference TRBV2 and TRBJ2-6 gives the full variable domain: EPEVTQTPSHQVTQMGQEVILRCVPISNHLYFYWYRQILGQKVEFLVSFYNNEISEKSEIFDDQFSVERPDGSNFTLKIRSTKLEDSAMYFCASSLPGTGDGANVLTFGAGSRLTVL.

V gene TRBV5-1 combines with J gene TRBJ2-1, with 11 nucleotides matching TRBD2. CDR1 and CDR2 from the germline V gene are SGHRS and YFSETQ. This CDR3 region has 19 residues. The V segment lost 1 base and the J segment 9 bases; nucleotides outside the gene matches: 18. The DNA of the CDR3 is TGCGCCAGCAGCTTGTGGCAGGGGAGGGATTTACTAGCGGGAGCTGAGCAGTTCTTC. This translates into CASSLWQGRDLLAGAEQFF. Together with reference TRBV5-1 and TRBJ2-1, the CDR3 gives the full variable domain: KAGVTQTPRYLIKTRGQQVTLSCSPISGHRSVSWYQQTPGQGLQFLFEYFSETQRNKGNFPGRFSGRQFSNSRSEMNVSTLELGDSALYLCASSLWQGRDLLAGAEQFFGPGTRLTVL.

The V call is TRBV25-1, the J call TRBJ1-1; perhaps TRBD1 as D (5 bases). V shed 7 bases and J shed 0 bases, with 15 bases lying between them. CDR1 MGHDK and CDR2 SYGVNS come from the germline V gene. This CDR3 spans 15 amino acids. The CDR3 loop reads CASTRHGGMNTEAFF. DNA of the CDR3: TGTGCCAGCACCCGACACGGGGGAATGAACACTGAAGCTTTCTTT.

The rearrangement joins TRBV28 to TRBJ2-5; TRBD2 matches 11 bases. Germline V CDR1 and CDR2: MDHEN, SYDVKM. After removal of 6 bases from V and 1 base from J, the junction contained 7 bases not matched to a gene. The length of the CDR3 is 16 residues. The CDR3 DNA sequence: TGTGCCAGCAGAGGTAGCGGGAGGGGTTTCCAAGAGACCCAGTACTTC. Its translation: CASRGSGRGFQETQYF. The entire variable domain, with the rest obtained from reference TRBV28 and TRBJ2-5, is as follows: DVKVTQSSRYLVKRTGEKVFLECVQDMDHENMFWYRQDPGLGLRLIYFSYDVKMKEKGDIPEGYSVSREKKERFSLILESASTNQTSMYLCASRGSGRGFQETQYFGPGTRLLVL.

The V gene is TRBV27, the J gene TRBJ1-5; D unresolved. Trimming left V 3 bases short and J 2 bases short, with 8 bases between. CDR1 and CDR2 from the germline V gene are MNHEY and SMNVEV (reference sequence). CDR3 length: 14 amino acids. CDR3 coding DNA: TGTGCCAGCAGTTTTAACCGGGGCAATCAGCCCCAGCATTTT. It is translated as CASSFNRGNQPQHF.

The chain couples TRBV11-2 to TRBJ2-3; 9 nucleotides agree with TRBD1. There are 16 residues in the CDR3. Germline V gene sequence: CDR1 SGHAT, CDR2 FQNNGV. With 5 bases clipped from V and 2 bases from J, the junction kept 8 bases outside the gene matches. The CDR3 nucleotides are TGTGCCAGCAGCACCCGAGGGACAGGGTACACAGATACGCAGTATTTT. It yields the protein CASSTRGTGYTDTQYF.

The sample holds a few counts of this clone. The rearrangement uses TRBV18 and TRBJ1-2; 7 bases fit TRBD1. V lost 6 bases to trimming and J lost 3 bases; unmatched junction nucleotides: 7. CDR1 KGHSH and CDR2 LQKENI come from the germline V gene. This CDR3 has 14 amino acids. CDR3 nucleotide sequence: TGTGCCAGCTCGGCGACAGGGCCGGACTATGGCTACACCTTC. Residues: CASSATGPDYGYTF.

The rearrangement links TRBV28 to TRBJ1-5, with a possible D match to TRBD1 (5 bases). Trimming left V 2 bases short and J 6 bases short, with 11 bases between. The CDR3 totals 14 residues. Germline V gene lookup returns CDR1 MDHEN and CDR2 SYDVKM. The CDR3 DNA follows: TGTGCCAGCAGTTTAAGCCAGGGTGCTCAGCCCCAGCATTTT. This gives the protein CASSLSQGAQPQHF.

The rearrangement uses TRBV18 and TRBJ1-2; D is unresolved. The V gene lost 2 bases and the J gene lost 6 bases, with 10 bases spanning the gap. Germline CDR1 and CDR2: KGHSH and LQKENI. This CDR3 region has 13 residues. As DNA, the CDR3 is TGTGCCAGCTCACCATGGGTTCAGGATGGCTACACCTTC. It is translated as CASSPWVQDGYTF.

On this clone itself: This sample includes further DNA sequences coding for the same CDR3. The chain carries TRBV19 and TRBJ2-1; 10 nucleotides match TRBD2. After removal of 1 base from V and 4 bases from J, the junction contained 1 base not matched to a gene. The CDR3 is 15 amino acids. In germline, CDR1 is LNHDA, CDR2 SQIVND (reference sequence). CDR3 region: CASSIGLAGYNEQFF. CDR3 in DNA: TGTGCCAGTAGTATAGGACTAGCGGGTTACAATGAGCAGTTCTTC.

The V and J genes are TRBV11-2 and TRBJ2-2; 9 nucleotides line up with TRBD2. The CDR3 consists of 13 residues. V shed 4 bases, J shed 6 bases, and the junction held 0 bases outside the gene matches. CDR1 is SGHAT, CDR2 FQNNGV, per germline. The CDR3: CASSSSGAGELFF. Written as DNA, the CDR3 is TGTGCCAGCAGCTCTAGCGGGGCCGGGGAGCTGTTTTTT. Variable domain in full (rest from reference TRBV11-2 and TRBJ2-2): EAGVAQSPRYKIIEKRQSVAFWCNPISGHATLYWYQQILGQGPKLLIQFQNNGVVDDSQLPKDRFSAERLKGVDSTLKIQPAKLEDSAVYLCASSSSGAGELFFGEGSRLTVL.